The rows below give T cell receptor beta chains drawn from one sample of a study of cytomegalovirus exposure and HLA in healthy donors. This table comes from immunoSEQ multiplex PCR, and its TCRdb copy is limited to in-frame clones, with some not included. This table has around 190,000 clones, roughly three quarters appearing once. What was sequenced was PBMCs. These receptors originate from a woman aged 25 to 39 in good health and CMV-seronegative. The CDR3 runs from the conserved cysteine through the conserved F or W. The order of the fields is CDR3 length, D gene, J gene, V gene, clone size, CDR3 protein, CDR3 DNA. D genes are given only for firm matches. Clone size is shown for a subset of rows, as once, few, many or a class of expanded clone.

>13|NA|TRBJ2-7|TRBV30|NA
CAWSRGMLYEQYF
TGTGCCTGGAGTCGGGGGATGCTGTACGAGCAGTACTTC
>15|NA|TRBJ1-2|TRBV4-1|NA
CASSQDPVQGFGYTF
TGCGCCAGCAGCCAAGATCCGGTCCAGGGATTTGGCTACACCTTC
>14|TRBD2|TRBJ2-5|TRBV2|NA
CASRASGAPKTQYF
TGTGCCAGCAGGGCTAGCGGGGCCCCGAAGACCCAGTACTTC
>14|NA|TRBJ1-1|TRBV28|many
CASKNGGRYTEAFF
TGTGCCAGCAAGAACGGAGGGCGGTACACTGAAGCTTTCTTT
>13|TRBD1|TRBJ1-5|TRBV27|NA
CASKQGPNQPQHF
TGTGCCAGCAAACAGGGGCCGAATCAGCCCCAGCATTTT
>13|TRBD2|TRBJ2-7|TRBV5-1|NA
CASNLAGAGEQYF
TGCGCCAGCAATTTAGCGGGAGCGGGTGAGCAGTACTTC
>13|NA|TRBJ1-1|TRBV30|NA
CAWSGRGNTEAFF
TGTGCCTGGAGTGGAAGGGGGAACACTGAAGCTTTCTTT
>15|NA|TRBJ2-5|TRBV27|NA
CASSWDFTYQETQYF
TGTGCCAGCAGTTGGGACTTTACGTACCAAGAGACCCAGTACTTC
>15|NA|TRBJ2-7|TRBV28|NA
CASSWGPQTGNEQYF
TGTGCCAGCAGTTGGGGCCCCCAAACAGGGAACGAGCAGTACTTC
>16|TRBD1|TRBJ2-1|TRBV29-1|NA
CSVALDRWNLNNEQFF
TGCAGCGTAGCTCTGGACAGGTGGAACTTGAACAATGAGCAGTTCTTC
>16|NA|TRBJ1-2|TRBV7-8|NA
CASSFGGGANNYGYTF
TGTGCCAGCAGCTTTGGAGGGGGGGCCAATAACTATGGCTACACCTTC
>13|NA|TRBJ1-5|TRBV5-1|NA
CASSREFNQPQHF
TGCGCCAGCAGCAGGGAGTTCAATCAGCCCCAGCATTTT
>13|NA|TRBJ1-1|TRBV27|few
CASSFEINTEAFF
TGTGCCAGCAGTTTCGAGATTAACACTGAAGCTTTCTTT
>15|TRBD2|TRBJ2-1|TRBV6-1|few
CASSEFSGGYNEQFF
TGTGCCAGCAGTGAATTTAGCGGGGGGTACAATGAGCAGTTCTTC
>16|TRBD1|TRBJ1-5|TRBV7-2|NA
CASSFGGGGSNQPQHF
TGTGCCAGCAGCTTCGGAGGGGGCGGAAGCAATCAGCCCCAGCATTTT
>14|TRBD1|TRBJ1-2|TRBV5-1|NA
CASSTGTGVHGYTF
TGCGCCAGCAGCACCGGGACAGGGGTTCATGGCTACACCTTC
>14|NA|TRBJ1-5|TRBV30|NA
CAWSVPRGYQPQHF
TGTGCCTGGAGTGTCCCCAGGGGATATCAGCCCCAGCATTTT
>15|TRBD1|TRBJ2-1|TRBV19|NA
CASNPDRGSYNEQFF
TGTGCCAGTAACCCCGACAGGGGATCCTACAATGAGCAGTTCTTC
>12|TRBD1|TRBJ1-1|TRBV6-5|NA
CASRYQTGGAFF
TGTGCCAGCAGATATCAGACAGGGGGGGCTTTCTTT
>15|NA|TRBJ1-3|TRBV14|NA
CASSQRDRLVDTIYF
TGTGCCAGCAGCCAACGAGACAGGCTAGTAGACACCATATATTTT
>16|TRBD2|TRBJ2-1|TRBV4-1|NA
CASSQPTSGRDNEQFF
TGCGCCAGCAGCCAACCCACTAGCGGGAGAGACAATGAGCAGTTCTTC
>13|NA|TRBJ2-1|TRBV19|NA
CASTPTGNNEQFF
TGTGCCAGTACCCCCACAGGGAACAATGAGCAGTTCTTC
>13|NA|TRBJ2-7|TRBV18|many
CASSRAQGYEQYF
TGTGCCAGTTCAAGGGCTCAGGGATACGAGCAGTACTTC
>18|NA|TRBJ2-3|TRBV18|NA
CASSPLPTGTRSTDTQYF
TGTGCCAGCTCACCGCTGCCTACGGGGACTCGTAGCACAGATACGCAGTATTTT
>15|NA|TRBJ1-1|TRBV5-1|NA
CASSLQGIQGPEAFF
TGCGCCAGCAGCTTGCAGGGGATTCAGGGTCCTGAAGCTTTCTTT
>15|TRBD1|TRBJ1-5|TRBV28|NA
CASGFADRGNQPQHF
TGTGCCAGTGGGTTTGCGGACAGGGGCAATCAGCCCCAGCATTTT
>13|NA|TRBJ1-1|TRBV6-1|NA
CASSLQGTTEAFF
TGTGCCAGCAGTCTACAGGGTACCACTGAAGCTTTCTTT
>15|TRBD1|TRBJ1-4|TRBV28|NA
CASINTGTGHEKLFF
TGTGCCAGCATCAATACCGGGACAGGGCATGAAAAACTGTTTTTT
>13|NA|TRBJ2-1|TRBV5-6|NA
CASFRGASNEQFF
TGTGCCAGCTTTCGGGGGGCGAGTAATGAGCAGTTCTTC
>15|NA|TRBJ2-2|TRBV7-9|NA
CASSLPRGSTGELFF
TGTGCCAGCAGCTTACCCAGGGGATCCACCGGGGAGCTGTTTTTT
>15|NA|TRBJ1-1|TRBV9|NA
CASSPHPGLNTEAFF
TGTGCCAGCAGCCCGCATCCAGGCCTTAACACTGAAGCTTTCTTT
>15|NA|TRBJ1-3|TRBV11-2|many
CASSLSTSSGNTIYF
TGTGCCAGCAGCTTGTCTACGAGCTCTGGAAACACCATATATTTT
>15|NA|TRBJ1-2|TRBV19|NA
CASVGSHLSGYGYTF
TGTGCCAGTGTGGGTTCACATCTCAGCGGCTATGGCTACACCTTC
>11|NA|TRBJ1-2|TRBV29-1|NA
CSGGEGRGYTF
TGCAGCGGGGGGGAGGGACGTGGCTACACCTTC
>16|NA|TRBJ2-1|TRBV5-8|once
CASSYNRQGPYNEQFF
TGTGCCAGCAGCTACAACCGGCAGGGCCCGTACAATGAGCAGTTCTTC
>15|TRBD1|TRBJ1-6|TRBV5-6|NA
CASSWAGQVNSPLHF
TGTGCCAGCAGCTGGGCGGGACAGGTGAATTCACCCCTCCACTTT
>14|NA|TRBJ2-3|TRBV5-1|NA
CASSLGRRTDTQYF
TGCGCCAGCAGCTTGGGACGGCGGACAGATACGCAGTATTTT
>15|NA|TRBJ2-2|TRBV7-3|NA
CASSLTGRDTGELFF
TGTGCCAGCAGCTTAACCGGGAGAGACACCGGGGAGCTGTTTTTT
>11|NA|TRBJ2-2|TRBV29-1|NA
CSVGRTGELFF
TGCAGCGTCGGTAGAACCGGGGAGCTGTTTTTT
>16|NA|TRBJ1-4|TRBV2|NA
CASSGQGFATNEKLFF
TGTGCCAGCAGTGGTCAGGGTTTCGCAACTAATGAAAAACTGTTTTTT
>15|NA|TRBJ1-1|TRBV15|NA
CATSRVARANTEAFF
TGTGCCACCAGCAGAGTAGCCAGGGCGAACACTGAAGCTTTCTTT